The 27 T cell receptor beta chains listed next were all sequenced from one sample in a study of beta chain features in type 1 diabetes. The study reverse transcribed the entire isolated RNA, so it sequenced expressed TCRB transcripts. The table came from immunoSEQ multiplex PCR; TCRdb's copy has only in-frame clones and leaves some out. The sample contains around 300,000 clones, about 7.8% of which appear only once. The sample comprised central memory CD4+ T cells from blood. These receptors all stem from a young woman in good health.

This clone was detected many times. The chain employs TRBV28 and TRBJ2-5; 7 bases fit TRBD1. CDR1 and CDR2 from the germline V gene are MDHEN and SYDVKM. The CDR3 sequence is 13 residues long. Losses at the gene ends were 8 bases for V and 2 bases for J; bases not matched to a gene: 5. The CDR3 protein is CASLTGNQETQYF. The CDR3 bases are TGTGCCAGCTTGACAGGGAATCAAGAGACCCAGTACTTC.

The chain uses TRBV7-9 and TRBJ1-3; D remains unclear. V was clipped by 2 bases and J by 3 bases, with 14 bases between them. Germline loops: CDR1 SEHNR, CDR2 FQNEAQ (reference sequence). The CDR3 contains 16 residues. The CDR3 protein is CASSLKGVGRGNTIYF. CDR3 bases: TGTGCCAGCAGCTTAAAAGGCGTAGGCCGTGGAAACACCATATATTTT.

The chain links TRBV10-3 to TRBJ2-3, with D unresolved. Germline CDR1 is ENHRY and CDR2 is SYGVKD. The V end lost 8 bases, the J end lost 2 bases, and 8 bases lay between the germline ends. The CDR3 loop spans 12 amino acids. The CDR3 loop is CAIYDPTDTQYF. DNA of the CDR3: TGTGCCATCTATGACCCCACAGATACGCAGTATTTT.

This clone turned up a few times. The chain combines TRBV28 with TRBJ2-3; no clear D gene. Trimming left V 10 bases short and J 2 bases short, with 13 bases between. Germline V gene lookup returns CDR1 MDHEN and CDR2 SYDVKM. The CDR3 totals 13 residues. CDR3 residues: CATLAGFTDTQYF. For the CDR3, the DNA is TGTGCCACCCTTGCCGGATTCACAGATACGCAGTATTTT.

The chain has TRBV28 and TRBJ2-1; D uncertain. The CDR3 contains 13 residues. V dropped 2 bases and J dropped 7 bases, with 9 bases sitting between them. Germline V gene lookup returns CDR1 MDHEN and CDR2 SYDVKM. The CDR3 nucleotides are TGTGCCAGCAGTTTAATAGTGGTTAATGAGCAGTTCTTC. Residues: CASSLIVVNEQFF.

Note on this clone: With a much larger clone just one base away, this may be a read error. Other DNA sequences in this specimen translate into the identical CDR3. The chain links TRBV5-1 to TRBJ1-2, with TRBD1 as a possible D gene (6 bases). Germline V lookup: CDR1 SGHRS, CDR2 YFSETQ. The CDR3 consists of 13 residues. As DNA, the CDR3 is TGTGCCAGCAGCTTGGGGGCCAACTATGGCTACACCTTC. It codes for CASSLGANYGYTF.

The chain carries TRBV5-1 and TRBJ2-7; 8 bases align to TRBD1. The CDR3 is made up of 13 amino acids. J gave up 11 bases and V 4 bases, and 11 bases lay outside the gene matches. Germline loops: CDR1 SGHRS, CDR2 YFSETQ. CDR3 nucleotide sequence: TGCGCCAGCAGCCCGGACGGACAGGGAGACAAGTACGTC. Translated: CASSPDGQGDKYV.

In this sample, this clone turned up many times. The chain couples TRBV11-3 to TRBJ2-1, with 11 bases lining up with TRBD1. The germline CDR1 and CDR2 sequences are SGHNT and YENEEA. This CDR3 has 15 amino acids. V shed 2 bases, J shed 6 bases, and the junction held 3 bases outside the gene matches. CDR3 amino acids: CASSLRGTGGNEQFF. The CDR3 DNA follows: TGTGCCAGCAGCTTAAGGGGGACAGGGGGCAATGAGCAGTTCTTC.

This clone occurred a few times. The V gene is TRBV2, the J gene TRBJ2-3, with 8 bases identical to TRBD2. V lost 11 bases and J lost 0; bases outside the gene matches: 10. The CDR3 covers 15 residues. Germline loops: CDR1 SNHLY, CDR2 FYNNEI. The CDR3 sequence: CASGRGGLSTDTQYF. As DNA, the CDR3 is TGTGCCTCCGGGAGGGGGGGGCTTAGCACAGATACGCAGTATTTT.

J is TRBJ2-1 and V is TRBV5-1; no definite D call. V was pared by 2 bases and J by 0 bases, with 9 bases between. This CDR3 contains 15 residues. Germline V gene sequence: CDR1 SGHRS, CDR2 YFSETQ. CDR3 nucleotides: TGCGCCAGCAGCTTAGAACTGGACTCCTACAATGAGCAGTTCTTC. Protein product: CASSLELDSYNEQFF.

The rearrangement links TRBV30 to TRBJ2-1; tentative D call: TRBD2 (6 bases). There are 14 residues in the CDR3. Per germline, CDR1 GTSNPN and CDR2 SVGIG (reference sequence). Deletions cut 1 base from V and 3 bases from J, with 10 bases between. This CDR3 is CAWSAGLGYNEQFF. CDR3 coding DNA: TGTGCCTGGAGTGCGGGACTCGGCTACAATGAGCAGTTCTTC.

This clone was counted at least ten times. The V and J genes are TRBV2 and TRBJ1-2, with TRBD1 as a possible D gene (5 bases). Germline CDR1 reads SNHLY; CDR2 reads FYNNEI. This CDR3 has 12 amino acids. V was clipped by 10 bases and J by 1 base, with 10 bases between them. This CDR3 is CAKRQSNYGYTF. CDR3 bases: TGTGCCAAGCGACAGAGTAACTATGGCTACACCTTC.

This clone was observed a few times. J is TRBJ1-2 and V is TRBV7-9, with 7 bases that match TRBD1. Germline CDR1 reads SEHNR; CDR2 reads FQNEAQ (reference sequence). Trimming at V came to 5 bases and at J to 7 bases, leaving 7 bases not matched to a gene. CDR3 size: 13 residues. The CDR3 here is CASSPRQGSGYTF. In DNA, the CDR3 is TGTGCCAGCAGCCCTCGACAGGGAAGTGGCTACACCTTC.

The rearrangement uses TRBV29-1 and TRBJ1-1; D unresolved. Germline V gene lookup returns CDR1 SQVTM and CDR2 ANQGSEA. The CDR3 is made up of 13 amino acids. The ends were cut back, 8 bases at V and 1 base at J, with 14 bases in the middle. The CDR3 region is CSLQDGRNTEAFF. The CDR3 DNA reads as TGCAGCCTGCAGGACGGACGGAACACTGAAGCTTTCTTT.

This clone was seen only a few times. This chain links TRBV5-1 with TRBJ2-7, with D possibly matching TRBD1 (6 bases). The ends were cut back, 0 bases at V and 3 bases at J, with 7 bases in the middle. This CDR3 has 13 residues. The germline V gene has CDR1 SGHRS and CDR2 YFSETQ. This CDR3 reads CASSLGGRYEQYF. For the CDR3, the DNA is TGCGCCAGCAGCTTGGGGGGGCGCTACGAGCAGTACTTC.

This clone was seen a handful of times. The V call is TRBV11-2, the J call TRBJ1-4; unclear D gene. Trimming took off 0 bases at V and 6 bases at J, with 5 bases between the two ends. In germline, CDR1 is SGHAT, CDR2 FQNNGV. This CDR3 has 13 residues. The CDR3 DNA is TGTGCCAGCAGCTTAGATCGGGATGAAAAACTGTTTTTT. Translated: CASSLDRDEKLFF.

This clone showed up just a few times. This chain connects TRBV6-6 to TRBJ2-4, with D possibly TRBD2 on 5 matching bases. The CDR3 covers 13 residues. Per germline, CDR1 MNHNY and CDR2 SVGAGI (reference sequence). The V end was cut by 8 bases, the J end by 0 bases, with 8 bases between. The CDR3 DNA reads as TGTGCCAGCGGAGGTAAAGCCAAAAACATTCAGTACTTC. Protein: CASGGKAKNIQYF.

Notes on this clone: It is likely a read error: a sequence one base away is far more abundant. DNA of the CDR3: TGTGCCACCAGCAGAGCTGGAACTAATGAAAATCTGTTTTTT. This gives the protein CATSRAGTNENLFF. This chain uses TRBV15 with TRBJ1-4, with unresolved D. The length of the CDR3 is 14 residues. Looked up from germline, CDR1 is LNHNV and CDR2 is YYDKDF (reference sequence).

The table lists this clone with many counts. V is TRBV9 and J is TRBJ2-5; the D call may be TRBD1 or TRBD2 (7 bases each). The CDR3 is 16 residues long. V lost 0 bases and J lost 10, with 22 bases in between. Germline V gene lookup returns CDR1 SGDLS and CDR2 YYNGEE. The CDR3 DNA is TGTGCCAGCAGCGTAGCGGTGGGAGGGGGCCAAGAGGGCCAGTACTTC. Protein: CASSVAVGGGQEGQYF.

The gene calls are TRBV6-6 and TRBJ2-5, with D maybe TRBD2 (5 bases). Germline CDR1 and CDR2: MNHNY and SVGAGI (reference sequence). The ends were cut back, 0 bases at V and 2 bases at J, with 10 bases in the middle. The CDR3 has 15 amino acids. The CDR3 protein is CASSYSFTGQETQYF. CDR3 coding DNA: TGTGCCAGCAGTTACTCTTTTACGGGGCAAGAGACCCAGTACTTC.

This clone has just a few counts. The V and J genes are TRBV25-1 and TRBJ2-5, with 10 bases lining up with TRBD1. CDR1 and CDR2 from the germline V gene are MGHDK and SYGVNS. J was trimmed by 5 bases and V by 7 bases; bases with no gene match: 13. This CDR3 is 16 amino acids long. DNA of the CDR3: TGTGCCAGCACTCCGGACAGGGGGGGTCTCCATGAGACCCAGTACTTC. The encoded protein is CASTPDRGGLHETQYF.

This clone appeared a few times. The chain carries TRBV29-1 and TRBJ2-1, with D perhaps TRBD1 (6 bases). Trimming cost V 6 bases and J 6 bases, with 18 bases left between them. The CDR3 totals 14 residues. Germline CDR1 SQVTM, CDR2 ANQGSEA. DNA of the CDR3: TGCAGCGTCGTCAGGGGAACCACGGCCAATGAGCAGTTCTTC. It yields the protein CSVVRGTTANEQFF.

The CDR3 reads CAWSGTLASSYNEQFF. In DNA, the CDR3 is TGTGCCTGGAGTGGAACTTTGGCTAGCAGCTACAATGAGCAGTTCTTC. The V call is TRBV30, the J call TRBJ2-1, with D maybe TRBD2 (5 bases). The CDR3 is made up of 16 amino acids. The V gene lost 1 base and the J gene lost 3 bases, with 16 bases spanning the gap. Germline lookup yields CDR1 GTSNPN and CDR2 SVGIG (reference sequence).

The chain uses TRBV27 and TRBJ1-1; 7 bases align to TRBD1. The germline V gene encodes CDR1 MNHEY and CDR2 SMNVEV (reference sequence). Trimming took 7 bases from V and 0 from J; bases not matched to a gene: 11. The CDR3 totals 16 residues. The DNA of the CDR3 is TGTGCCAGCATAGGGACAGCGGAGTCCTTGAACACTGAAGCTTTCTTT. Protein sequence: CASIGTAESLNTEAFF.

V usage is TRBV6-5 and J usage is TRBJ2-5; the match to TRBD2 covers 11 bases. Looked up from germline, CDR1 is MNHEY and CDR2 is SVGAGI. CDR3 length: 15 residues. The J segment lost 5 bases and the V segment lost 5 bases, leaving 7 bases of the junction unmatched. CDR3 bases: TGTGCCAGCAGTAAGGGGACTAGCGGAGTCGAGACCCAGTACTTC. It specifies CASSKGTSGVETQYF.

The rearrangement uses TRBV27 and TRBJ2-1; D is undetermined. Germline V CDR1 and CDR2: MNHEY, SMNVEV (reference sequence). V gave up 7 bases and J gave up 0 bases, with 13 bases separating them. The CDR3 spans 15 residues. The CDR3: CASIVQESSYNEQFF. DNA of the CDR3: TGTGCCAGCATTGTCCAGGAGAGCTCCTACAATGAGCAGTTCTTC.

This clone was seen a few times. The chain is built from TRBV27 and TRBJ2-3; 8 positions match TRBD2. This CDR3 is 14 amino acids long. In germline, CDR1 is MNHEY, CDR2 SMNVEV (reference sequence). V dropped 5 bases and J dropped 4; count of bases not matched to a gene: 5. The CDR3 DNA reads TGTGCCAGCAGTCCGGTGACTAGCGCAGATACGCAGTATTTT. The encoded protein is CASSPVTSADTQYF.